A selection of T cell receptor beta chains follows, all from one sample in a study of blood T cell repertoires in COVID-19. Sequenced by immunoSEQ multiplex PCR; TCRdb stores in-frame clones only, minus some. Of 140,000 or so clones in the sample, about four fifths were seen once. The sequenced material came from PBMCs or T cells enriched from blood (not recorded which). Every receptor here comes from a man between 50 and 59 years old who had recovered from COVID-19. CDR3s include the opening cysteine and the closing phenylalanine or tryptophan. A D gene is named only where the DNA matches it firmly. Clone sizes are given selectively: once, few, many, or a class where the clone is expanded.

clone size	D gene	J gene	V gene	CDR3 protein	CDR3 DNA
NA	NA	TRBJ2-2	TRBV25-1	CASSGGIGELFF	TGTGCCAGCAGTGGCGGTATCGGGGAGCTGTTTTTT
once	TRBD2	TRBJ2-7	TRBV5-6	CASSPTSGNWYEQYF	TGTGCCAGCAGCCCCACTAGCGGAAATTGGTACGAGCAGTACTTC
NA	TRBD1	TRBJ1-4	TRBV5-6	CASSLRTGNEKLFF	TGTGCCAGCAGCCTACGGACAGGGAATGAAAAACTGTTTTTT
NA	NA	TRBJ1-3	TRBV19	CASSMRDYRVGNTIYF	TGTGCCAGTAGTATGAGAGATTACAGGGTGGGGAACACCATATATTTT
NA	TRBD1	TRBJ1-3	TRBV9	CASSVSPAVKGAIGSPGNTIYF	TGTGCCAGCAGCGTCAGTCCCGCCGTGAAGGGGGCGATCGGGTCGCCCGGAAACACCATATATTTT
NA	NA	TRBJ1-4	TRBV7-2	CASSPTGPPELFF	TGTGCCAGCAGCCCAACAGGACCGCCGGAACTGTTTTTT
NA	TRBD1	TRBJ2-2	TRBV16	CASSRPGQGRTGELFF	TGTGCCAGCAGCCGCCCGGGACAGGGTCGGACCGGGGAGCTGTTTTTT
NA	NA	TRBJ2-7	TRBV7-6	CASSLRGGSPYEQYF	TGTGCCAGCAGCTTAAGGGGGGGATCTCCCTACGAGCAGTACTTC
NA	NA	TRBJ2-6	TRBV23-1	CASGDDTKGSSGANVLTF	TGCGCCAGCGGCGACGATACTAAAGGAAGCTCTGGGGCCAACGTCCTGACTTTC
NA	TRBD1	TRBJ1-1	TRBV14	CASRWTGGTEAFF	TGTGCCAGCAGATGGACAGGGGGGACTGAAGCTTTCTTT
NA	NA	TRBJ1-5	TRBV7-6	CASSLRSGSFNQPQHF	TGTGCCAGCAGCTTAAGGTCAGGGTCCTTCAATCAGCCCCAGCATTTT
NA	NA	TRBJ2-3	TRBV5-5	CASSLVELRRDTQYF	TGTGCCAGCAGCTTGGTCGAACTGCGAAGAGATACGCAGTATTTT
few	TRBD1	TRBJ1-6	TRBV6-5	CASTLSWTGLSPLHF	TGTGCCAGCACCCTTTCATGGACAGGTCTATCACCCCTCCACTTT
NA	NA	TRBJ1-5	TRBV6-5	CASSDRRNQPQHF	TGTGCCAGCAGCGACAGGCGCAATCAGCCCCAGCATTTT
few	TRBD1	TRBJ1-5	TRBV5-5	CASSRTTGGNQPQHF	TGTGCCAGCAGCCGAACGACAGGGGGCAATCAGCCCCAGCATTTT
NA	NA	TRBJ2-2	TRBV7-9	CASSLSRRQHTGELFF	TGTGCCAGCAGCTTATCTAGGAGACAGCACACCGGGGAGCTGTTTTTT
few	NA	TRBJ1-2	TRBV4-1	CASSQDVSLPNYGYTF	TGCGCCAGCAGCCAAGATGTGAGCCTACCTAACTATGGCTACACCTTC
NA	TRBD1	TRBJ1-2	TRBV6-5	CASSGTGGGNYGYTF	TGTGCCAGCAGCGGTACAGGGGGCGGAAACTATGGCTACACCTTC
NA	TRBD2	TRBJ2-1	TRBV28	CASSPPGLAANNEQFF	TGTGCCAGCAGTCCCCCGGGACTAGCGGCTAACAATGAGCAGTTCTTC
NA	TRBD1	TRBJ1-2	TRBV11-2	CASSLAGTDYTF	TGTGCCAGCAGCTTAGCCGGGACAGACTACACCTTC
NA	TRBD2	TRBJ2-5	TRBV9	CASSPWGGETQYF	TGTGCCAGCAGCCCGTGGGGGGGGGAGACCCAGTACTTC
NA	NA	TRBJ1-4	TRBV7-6	CASSLAPGEDEKLFF	TGTGCCAGCAGCTTAGCGCCCGGGGAGGATGAAAAACTGTTTTTT
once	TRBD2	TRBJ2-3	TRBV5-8	CASSLTSGGVTQYF	TGTGCCAGCAGCTTGACTAGCGGGGGGGTTACGCAGTATTTT
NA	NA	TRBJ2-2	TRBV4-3	CASSLRWLYEGTSPNTGELFF	TGCGCCAGCAGCCTAAGATGGCTGTACGAGGGGACAAGTCCGAACACCGGGGAGCTGTTTTTT
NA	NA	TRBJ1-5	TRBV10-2	CASSPGRDQPQHF	TGCGCCAGCAGTCCAGGGAGGGATCAGCCCCAGCATTTT
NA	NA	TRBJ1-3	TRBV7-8	CASSLARSGNTIYF	TGTGCCAGCAGCTTAGCGCGTAGTGGAAACACCATATATTTT
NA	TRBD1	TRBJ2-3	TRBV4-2	CASSLRATGTGVPDTQYF	TGTGCCAGCAGCCTTCGCGCTACCGGGACAGGGGTCCCAGATACGCAGTATTTT
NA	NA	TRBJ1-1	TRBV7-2	CASSFGRTEAFF	TGTGCCAGCAGCTTCGGGAGAACTGAAGCTTTCTTT
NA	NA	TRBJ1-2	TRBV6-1	CASSEAGGGNYGYTF	TGTGCCAGCAGTGAAGCGGGTGGCGGGAACTATGGCTACACCTTC
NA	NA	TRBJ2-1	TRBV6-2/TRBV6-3	CASSYPDEQFF	TGTGCCAGCAGTTATCCGGATGAGCAGTTCTTC
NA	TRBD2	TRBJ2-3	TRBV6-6	CASSPFLAGASTDTQYF	TGTGCCAGCAGTCCCTTTCTAGCGGGGGCTAGCACAGATACGCAGTATTTT
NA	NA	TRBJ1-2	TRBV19	CASIKDSNYGYTF	TGTGCCAGTATCAAGGACAGTAACTATGGCTACACCTTC
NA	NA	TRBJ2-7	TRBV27	CASSLGLGGYEQYF	TGTGCCAGCAGTTTGGGATTAGGGGGCTACGAGCAGTACTTC
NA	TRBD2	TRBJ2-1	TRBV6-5	CASSYSPSGGRDEQFF	TGTGCCAGCAGTTACTCCCCTAGCGGGGGCAGGGATGAGCAGTTCTTC
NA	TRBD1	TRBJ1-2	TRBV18	CASSGGPGQGNYGYTF	TGTGCCAGCTCAGGGGGACCGGGACAGGGTAACTATGGCTACACCTTC
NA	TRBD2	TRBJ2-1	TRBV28	CASSFGGVSYNEQFF	TGTGCCAGCAGTTTTGGGGGGGTGTCCTACAATGAGCAGTTCTTC
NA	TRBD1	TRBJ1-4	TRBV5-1	CASSTRDRDEKLFF	TGCGCCAGCAGCACTCGGGACAGGGATGAAAAACTGTTTTTT
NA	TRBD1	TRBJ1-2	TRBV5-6	CASSLLVDRGNGYTF	TGTGCCAGCAGCTTGTTAGTAGACAGGGGGAATGGCTACACCTTC
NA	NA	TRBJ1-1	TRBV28	CASSLSVGGTEAFF	TGTGCCAGCAGTTTAAGCGTAGGGGGTACTGAAGCTTTCTTT
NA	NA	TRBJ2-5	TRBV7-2	CASSPGVGWETQYF	TGTGCCAGCAGCCCAGGGGTTGGGTGGGAGACCCAGTACTTC
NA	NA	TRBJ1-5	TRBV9	CASSRNRELNQPQHF	TGTGCCAGCAGCCGCAACCGGGAACTCAATCAGCCCCAGCATTTT
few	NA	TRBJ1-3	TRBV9	CASSVVGAGRNTIYF	TGTGCCAGCAGCGTCGTAGGGGCAGGGCGAAACACCATATATTTT
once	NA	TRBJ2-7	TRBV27	CASSLFNNYEQYF	TGTGCCAGCAGTTTATTTAACAACTACGAGCAGTACTTC
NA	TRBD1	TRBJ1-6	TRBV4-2	CASSQGTGPRPLHF	TGTGCCAGCAGCCAAGGGACAGGGCCTCGTCCCCTCCACTTT
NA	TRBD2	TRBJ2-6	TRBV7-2	CASSLVTGGSGANVLTF	TGTGCCAGCAGCTTAGTCACGGGGGGGTCTGGGGCCAACGTCCTGACTTTC
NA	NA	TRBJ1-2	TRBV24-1	CATSEDGRGGYTF	TGTGCCACCAGTGAAGACGGTCGAGGTGGCTACACCTTC
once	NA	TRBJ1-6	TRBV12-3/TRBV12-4	CASQGQTGSPLHF	TGTGCCAGCCAAGGGCAGACAGGCTCACCCCTCCACTTT
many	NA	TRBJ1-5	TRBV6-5	CASSLQGGNQPQHF	TGTGCCAGCAGTTTACAGGGAGGCAATCAGCCCCAGCATTTT
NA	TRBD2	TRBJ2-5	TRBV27	CASRSYQIAGGGTQYF	TGTGCCAGCAGATCCTACCAAATAGCGGGGGGTGGGACCCAGTACTTC
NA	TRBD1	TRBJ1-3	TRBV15	CATYPGQGKGNTIYF	TGTGCCACCTATCCGGGACAGGGGAAGGGAAACACCATATATTTT
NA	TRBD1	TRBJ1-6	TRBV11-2	CASSSHTGVNSPLHF	TGTGCCAGCAGCTCCCACACAGGGGTTAATTCACCCCTCCACTTT
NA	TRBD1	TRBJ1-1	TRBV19	CASRGTGGGNTEAFF	TGTGCCAGTAGAGGGACAGGGGGAGGGAACACTGAAGCTTTCTTT